Listed below are T cell receptor beta chains from one sample, sequenced in a study of T cells in Graves' hyperthyroidism and ophthalmopathy. Via MiXCR, TCRdb re-called the multiplex PCR reads, giving one row per CDR3 protein. The sample holds some 370,000 distinct CDR3 sequences, over 11% seen once. The material sequenced was blood. These receptors were collected from a man in his forties or fifties with Graves' ophthalmopathy. Each CDR3 is given with its conserved first and last residue. D genes are given only for firm matches. The listing skips clone size in some rows; elsewhere it reads once, few, many or a size class.

J gene	clone size	D gene	V gene	CDR3 DNA	CDR3 protein
TRBJ1-5	many	.	TRBV28	TGTGCCAGCAGTTTACGGGGGAGTAAACAGCCCCAGCATTTT	CASSLRGSKQPQHF
TRBJ2-7	.	.	TRBV5-8	TGTGCCAGCAGCTTGGGGCAGACGGGAACCTACGAGCGGTACTTC	CASSLGQTGTYERYF
TRBJ2-5	many	TRBD2	TRBV20-1	TGCAGTGCTCCGATAGCGGGAGGGAACTTTGGGGAGACCCAGTACTTC	CSAPIAGGNFGETQYF
TRBJ2-3	many	.	TRBV28	TGTGCCAGCAGTTTAGTCGATCGGATCCCGAGGGATACGCAGTATTTT	CASSLVDRIPRDTQYF
TRBJ2-1	many	.	TRBV6-4	TGTGCCAGCAGTGAGGGGAGATTTGGAGGCAATGAGCAGTTCTTC	CASSEGRFGGNEQFF
TRBJ2-3	many	.	TRBV5-1	TGCGCCAGCAGCGACGGCTTTTGGGCGGGAGATACGCAGTATTTT	CASSDGFWAGDTQYF
TRBJ2-7	.	TRBD2	TRBV15	TGTGCCACCAGCAGAGGCGAGGGACTAGCATATGAGCAGTACTTC	CATSRGEGLAYEQYF
TRBJ2-1	many	.	TRBV30	TGTGCCTGGAGCCCTGCCGGGACCCCTTCCTACAATGAGCAGTTCTTC	CAWSPAGTPSYNEQFF
TRBJ2-5	many	.	TRBV20-1	TGCAGTGCTAGAGAATTGGGGGACACCCAAGAGACCCAGTACTTC	CSARELGDTQETQYF
TRBJ2-1	.	.	TRBV20-1	TGCAGTGCTTCCCAGGGTGGACCGTACAATGAGCAGTTCTTC	CSASQGGPYNEQFF
TRBJ2-3	.	.	TRBV5-4	TGTGCCAGCAGCTTGGCGAGGGGAGTAAGGACAGATACGCAGTATTTT	CASSLARGVRTDTQYF
TRBJ2-7	many	.	TRBV20-1	TGCAGTGCCAACCCAGGGGCCCTTCGGGAGCAGTACTTC	CSANPGALREQYF